The 14 T cell receptor beta chains below come from one sample, sequenced in a study of blood T cell repertoires in COVID-19. The assay was immunoSEQ multiplex PCR, and TCRdb's table has in-frame clones only and misses some. This table holds 250,000 to 350,000 clones, 90% found once. The specimen was PBMCs or T cells enriched from blood (not recorded which). The receptors come from a woman aged 18-35 years with acute COVID-19.

The rearrangement joins TRBV5-6 to TRBJ2-5, with unresolved D. Germline loops: CDR1 SGHDT, CDR2 YYEEEE. Trimming left V 4 bases short and J 3 bases short, with 7 bases between. The CDR3 length is 12 residues. The CDR3: CASSRLEETQYF. The CDR3 nucleotides are TGTGCCAGCAGCCGACTTGAAGAGACCCAGTACTTC. The full variable domain, completed using reference TRBV5-6 and TRBJ2-5, is DAGVTQSPTHLIKTRGQQVTLRCSPKSGHDTVSWYQQALGQGPQFIFQYYEEEERQRGNFPDRFSGHQFPNYSSELNVNALLLGDSALYLCASSRLEETQYFGPGTRLLVL.

The gene calls are TRBV5-1 and TRBJ2-7; maybe TRBD1 (5 bases). This CDR3 has 14 residues. With 4 bases removed from V and 0 bases from J, the gap between germline ends came to 11 bases. The germline V gene has CDR1 SGHRS and CDR2 YFSETQ. CDR3 DNA sequence: TGCGCCAGCAGCCTGACAGTGACCTCCTACGAGCAGTACTTC. Residues: CASSLTVTSYEQYF.

The chain carries TRBV6-5 and TRBJ2-7; tentatively, D is TRBD1 (6 bases). CDR1 and CDR2 from the germline V gene are MNHEY and SVGAGI. V dropped 6 bases and J dropped 4 bases, with 13 bases sitting between them. CDR3 length: 13 amino acids. Written as DNA, the CDR3 is TGTGCCAGCAGACAAACAGGGAGTTACGAGCAGTACTTC. Translating gives CASRQTGSYEQYF.

This clone was recorded only once. V is TRBV28 and J is TRBJ2-7, with D possibly matching TRBD1 (5 bases). Germline CDR1 and CDR2: MDHEN and SYDVKM. V was clipped by 7 bases and J by 7 bases, with 11 bases between them. The CDR3 spans 11 residues. The CDR3 bases are TGTGCCAGCACTCTACAGGAGGAGCAGTACTTC. Translation gives CASTLQEEQYF.

J is TRBJ1-1 and V is TRBV28; D gene unclear. Germline V CDR1 and CDR2: MDHEN, SYDVKM. Trimming removed 3 bases at V and 1 base at J, with 12 bases between. The CDR3 totals 15 residues. CDR3 bases: TGTGCCAGCAGTTTTTCCCCGGCGGCGAACACTGAAGCTTTCTTT. This gives the protein CASSFSPAANTEAFF. The full variable domain, completed using reference TRBV28 and TRBJ1-1, is DVKVTQSSRYLVKRTGEKVFLECVQDMDHENMFWYRQDPGLGLRLIYFSYDVKMKEKGDIPEGYSVSREKKERFSLILESASTNQTSMYLCASSFSPAANTEAFFGQGTRLTVV.

V usage is TRBV28 and J usage is TRBJ2-5; 9 bases agree with TRBD1. The J segment lost 5 bases and the V segment lost 3 bases, leaving 13 bases of the junction unmatched. The CDR3 is 17 residues long. Germline-derived CDR1 and CDR2 are MDHEN and SYDVKM. CDR3 in DNA: TGTGCCAGCAGTTTTTCAACTCGGGGACAGGGCTTGGAGACCCAGTACTTC. This encodes CASSFSTRGQGLETQYF.

This chain joins TRBV10-3 and TRBJ1-5; D gene uncertain. Germline values: CDR1 ENHRY, CDR2 SYGVKD. The CDR3 spans 13 residues. Trimming removed 3 bases at V and 3 bases at J, with 6 bases between. CDR3 residues: CAISDQFNQPQHF. The CDR3 DNA sequence: TGTGCCATCAGTGATCAGTTCAATCAGCCCCAGCATTTT.

J is TRBJ2-5 and V is TRBV2; D is possibly TRBD2 (6 bases). The V end lost 6 bases, the J end lost 5 bases, and 25 bases lay between the germline ends. The CDR3 is 17 residues long. Looked up from germline, CDR1 is SNHLY and CDR2 is FYNNEI. The CDR3 DNA follows: TGTGCCAGCAGCGTGGATACAACGGGAGTTATATGGGAGACCCAGTACTTC. This sequence encodes CASSVDTTGVIWETQYF. The full variable domain, completed using reference TRBV2 and TRBJ2-5, is EPEVTQTPSHQVTQMGQEVILRCVPISNHLYFYWYRQILGQKVEFLVSFYNNEISEKSEIFDDQFSVERPDGSNFTLKIRSTKLEDSAMYFCASSVDTTGVIWETQYFGPGTRLLVL.

The genes are TRBV28 and TRBJ2-5; no firm D call. The CDR3 extends over 13 amino acids. V lost 5 bases and J 6 bases, leaving 13 bases between the germline ends. CDR1 is MDHEN and CDR2 is SYDVKM in the germline V gene. CDR3 in amino acids: CASSRPVNKTQYF. The DNA for the CDR3 is TGTGCCAGCAGTCGTCCCGTCAACAAGACCCAGTACTTC.

The chain is built from TRBV9 and TRBJ2-5, with 10 bases fitting TRBD2. Germline values: CDR1 SGDLS, CDR2 YYNGEE. The CDR3 totals 18 residues. V shed 0 bases, J shed 1 base, and the junction held 9 bases outside the gene matches. In DNA, the CDR3 is TGTGCCAGCAGCGTAGGGGCTAGCGGGAGTGGACCCCAAGAGACCCAGTACTTC. This sequence encodes CASSVGASGSGPQETQYF.

The chain recombines TRBV5-1 with TRBJ2-5, with TRBD2 matching over 7 bases. V shed 0 bases and J 5 bases; nucleotides not matched to a gene: 7. The germline CDR1 and CDR2 sequences are SGHRS and YFSETQ. This CDR3 has 15 amino acids. This CDR3 reads CASSLAAGEGETQYF. As DNA, the CDR3 is TGCGCCAGCAGCTTGGCTGCGGGAGAGGGGGAGACCCAGTACTTC. Variable domain in full (rest from reference TRBV5-1 and TRBJ2-5): KAGVTQTPRYLIKTRGQQVTLSCSPISGHRSVSWYQQTPGQGLQFLFEYFSETQRNKGNFPGRFSGRQFSNSRSEMNVSTLELGDSALYLCASSLAAGEGETQYFGPGTRLLVL.

The genes are TRBV29-1 and TRBJ1-1, with D perhaps matching TRBD1 (6 bases). Germline CDR1 SQVTM, CDR2 ANQGSEA. Trimming took off 2 bases at V and 0 bases at J, with 10 bases between the two ends. The CDR3 spans 14 residues. The CDR3 DNA reads as TGCAGCGTTGAAAATCAGGGGATGAACACTGAAGCTTTCTTT. This gives the protein CSVENQGMNTEAFF.

This clone has only one observation. The gene calls are TRBV27 and TRBJ2-1, with 8 bases identical to TRBD1. J gave up 2 bases and V 0 bases, and 3 bases lay outside the gene matches. Germline CDR1 is MNHEY and CDR2 is SMNVEV (reference sequence). CDR3 length equals 16 residues. This CDR3 reads CASSLSAGGAYNEQFF. The CDR3 DNA reads as TGTGCCAGCAGTTTATCGGCAGGGGGCGCCTACAATGAGCAGTTCTTC.

The J gene is TRBJ2-7, the V gene TRBV18, with 8 bases aligning to TRBD1. CDR1 is KGHSH and CDR2 is LQKENI in the germline V gene. Trimming at V came to 2 bases and at J to 4 bases, leaving 4 bases not matched to a gene. This CDR3 is 14 amino acids long. The CDR3 nucleotides are TGTGCCAGCTCACCAAGGACAGGGAGGTACGAGCAGTACTTC. It yields the protein CASSPRTGRYEQYF.